This T cell receptor beta chain was captured by sequencing in a study of T cell changes during pregnancy in multiple sclerosis. V lost 4 bases, J lost 9 bases, and 13 bases lay in between. CDR1 and CDR2 (germline): MNHEY, SVGAGI. The CDR3 has 13 residues. The data were produced by immunoSEQ multiplex PCR, yet TCRdb's version contains in-frame clones alone and is incomplete. Of 70,000 to 90,000 clones in the sample, over 80% were seen once. The origin of this receptor is a female donor in good health, serving as a control in a pregnancy study. Some clones in this sample may be carry-over from other donors' samples. The sequencing here drew on PBMCs, taken in the first trimester of pregnancy. The chain is built from TRBV6-5 and TRBJ2-1; D is uncertain. CDR3 protein: CASSSSRRGEQFF. As DNA, the CDR3 is TGTGCCAGCAGTTCCTCCCGGAGAGGTGAGCAGTTCTTC.